These T cell receptor beta chains were read from a single sample in a study of blood T cell repertoires in COVID-19. Some clones are missing from TCRdb's copy, which holds only in-frame ones; the method was immunoSEQ multiplex PCR. The top ten hold 10% of the sample, which has fewer than 60,000 clones, about 85% seen once. The specimen was peripheral blood. These receptor sequences come from a human donor with acute or convalescent COVID-19. The donor label of this sample is uncertain. Each CDR3 is given without its conserved first and last residue. The D gene is left open where the match is weak.

TRBV5-1	-	TRBJ1-1	ASRGLGEAF
TRBV3-1/TRBV3-2	-	TRBJ2-1	ASSQDPSGDEQF
TRBV18	TRBD1	TRBJ2-6	ASSPWTGVSGANVLT
TRBV28	TRBD2	TRBJ2-3	ASSYLAAGPDTQY
TRBV28	-	TRBJ2-4	ASSLSEAKNIQY
TRBV5-1	TRBD1	TRBJ2-1	ASSLAARGSSYNEQF
TRBV19	-	TRBJ2-7	ASSQDTDYFYEQY
TRBV11-3	-	TRBJ2-3	ASSSPSTDTQY
TRBV7-8	-	TRBJ1-6	ASSLESGQSPLH
TRBV28	TRBD2	TRBJ2-3	ASSFPGGSGVPDTQY
TRBV12-3/TRBV12-4	-	TRBJ1-1	ASSFTQSTEAF
TRBV18	-	TRBJ2-2	ASSPTRERSTGELF
TRBV29-1	TRBD1	TRBJ1-1	SAERGRGTEAF
TRBV5-1	TRBD2	TRBJ2-3	ASSPAGTSGRALDTQY
TRBV11-2	-	TRBJ1-1	ASSFGAGGGLTEAF
TRBV10-2	-	TRBJ1-1	ASSISNTEAF
TRBV19	TRBD1	TRBJ1-1	ASSMTRQGDTEAF